The 10 T cell receptor beta chains below all came from one sample that was sequenced in a study of CD8+ T cells in alopecia areata. Reverse transcription of extracted RNA yielded cDNA, which provided the sequencing template. The method was immunoSEQ multiplex PCR; TCRdb's version includes in-frame clones alone and lacks a portion of them. The sample yields 90,000 to 100,000 clones, about 40% seen once. The sequenced sample was CD4+ T cells sorted from blood. The receptors shown here come from a human donor with alopecia areata.

CDR3 protein: CASSSSVYGYTF. DNA for the CDR3: TGTGCCAGCAGCTCCTCGGTCTATGGCTACACCTTC. The rearrangement links TRBV5-6 to TRBJ1-2; D is ambiguous. The CDR3 runs to 12 residues. Germline V gene sequence: CDR1 SGHDT, CDR2 YYEEEE. Trimming removed 3 bases at V and 4 bases at J, with 7 bases between.

The chain recombines TRBV29-1 with TRBJ2-4; D possibly corresponds to TRBD2 (5 bases). The CDR3 runs 12 residues. V lost 4 bases, J lost 8 bases, and 12 bases lay in between. Germline CDR1 and CDR2: SQVTM and ANQGSEA. The CDR3 sequence is CSVAGIGDIQYF. CDR3 in DNA: TGCAGCGTTGCGGGGATTGGGGACATTCAGTACTTC.

The chain joins TRBV11-2 to TRBJ2-7, with unresolved D. Per germline, CDR1 SGHAT and CDR2 FQNNGV. There are 11 residues in the CDR3. The ends were cut back, 5 bases at V and 3 bases at J, with 5 bases in the middle. CDR3 nucleotide sequence: TGTGCCAGCAGCCATATCTACGAGCAGTACTTC. This sequence encodes CASSHIYEQYF.

The table lists this clone with a few counts. The chain links TRBV28 to TRBJ2-7; 7 bases match TRBD2. The V gene's germline CDR1 is MDHEN and CDR2 SYDVKM. The CDR3 has 15 residues. J gave up 3 bases and V 6 bases, and 11 bases lay outside the gene matches. CDR3: CASSLPGVAGYEQYF. CDR3 sequence (DNA): TGTGCCAGCAGCCTCCCGGGAGTAGCGGGCTACGAGCAGTACTTC.

This clone was observed a handful of times. The chain recombines TRBV7-9 with TRBJ2-1, with 7 bases aligning to TRBD1. J was trimmed by 6 bases and V by 3 bases; bases with no gene match: 5. Germline CDR1 and CDR2: SEHNR and FQNEAQ (reference sequence). The CDR3 extends over 14 amino acids. The chain's CDR3 is CASSFERGRNEQFF. The CDR3 DNA is TGTGCCAGCAGCTTCGAAAGGGGGCGCAATGAGCAGTTCTTC.

This clone was counted only a few times. The V gene is TRBV5-1, the J gene TRBJ2-1, with D possibly TRBD1 on 6 matching bases. Germline CDR1 reads SGHRS; CDR2 reads YFSETQ. The length of the CDR3 is 15 residues. V dropped 3 bases and J dropped 3 bases, with 13 bases sitting between them. CDR3 sequence reads: CASSWDTTIYNEQFF. The CDR3 DNA follows: TGCGCCAGCAGCTGGGACACGACAATCTACAATGAGCAGTTCTTC. The variable domain in full, completed from reference TRBV5-1 and TRBJ2-1, reads KAGVTQTPRYLIKTRGQQVTLSCSPISGHRSVSWYQQTPGQGLQFLFEYFSETQRNKGNFPGRFSGRQFSNSRSEMNVSTLELGDSALYLCASSWDTTIYNEQFFGPGTRLTVL.

This clone was counted between two and nine times. The V and J genes are TRBV11-2 and TRBJ2-5; 7 bases map to TRBD1. The germline CDR1 and CDR2 sequences are SGHAT and FQNNGV. This CDR3 has 13 amino acids. The J segment lost 4 bases and the V segment lost 5 bases, leaving 4 bases of the junction unmatched. This chain's CDR3 is CASSPGQAETQYF. CDR3 DNA: TGTGCCAGCAGCCCTGGACAGGCAGAGACCCAGTACTTC.

This clone has only a few counts. This chain uses TRBV10-2 with TRBJ1-2, with D unresolved. The V and J ends lost 6 bases and 7 bases respectively, with 15 bases between them. Germline lookup yields CDR1 WSHSY and CDR2 SAAADI. The CDR3 totals 13 residues. CDR3 DNA: TGCGCCAGCAGCCCGGAGACGGGCGGTGGCTACACCTTC. This sequence encodes CASSPETGGGYTF.

This clone was detected many times. The CDR3 spells CASSFRTQSDELFF. The CDR3 DNA sequence: TGTGCCAGCAGTTTCCGCACCCAATCGGACGAGCTGTTTTTT. The V call is TRBV28, the J call TRBJ2-2; D not resolved. Germline CDR1 MDHEN, CDR2 SYDVKM. Trimming took off 3 bases at V and 11 bases at J, with 16 bases between the two ends. CDR3 length: 14 residues.

A few counts support this clone. The chain employs TRBV19 and TRBJ2-1; TRBD2 agrees at 12 bases. CDR3 length: 16 residues. The germline V gene encodes CDR1 LNHDA and CDR2 SQIVND (reference sequence). J lost 9 bases, V lost 7 bases, and 13 bases had no gene match. CDR3 region: CASIATSGRFSSEQFF. The CDR3 DNA sequence: TGTGCCAGTATTGCCACTAGCGGGAGGTTCTCATCTGAGCAGTTCTTC.